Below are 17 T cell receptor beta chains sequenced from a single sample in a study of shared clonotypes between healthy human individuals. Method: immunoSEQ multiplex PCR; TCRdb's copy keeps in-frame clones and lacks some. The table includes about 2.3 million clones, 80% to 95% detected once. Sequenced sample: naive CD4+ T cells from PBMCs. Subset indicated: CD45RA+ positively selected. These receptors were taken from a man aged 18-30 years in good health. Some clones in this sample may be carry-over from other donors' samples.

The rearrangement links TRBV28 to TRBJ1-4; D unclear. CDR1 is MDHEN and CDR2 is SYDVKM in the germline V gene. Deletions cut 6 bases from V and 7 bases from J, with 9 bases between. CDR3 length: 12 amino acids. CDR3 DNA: TGTGCCAGCAGACGTAGAGTTGAAAAACTGTTTTTT. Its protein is CASRRRVEKLFF.

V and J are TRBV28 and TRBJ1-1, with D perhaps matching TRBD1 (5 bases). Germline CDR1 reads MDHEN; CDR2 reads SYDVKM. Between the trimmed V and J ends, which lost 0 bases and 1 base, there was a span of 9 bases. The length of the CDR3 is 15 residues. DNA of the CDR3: TGTGCCAGCAGTTTATGGGCAGGGAGGAACACTGAAGCTTTCTTT. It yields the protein CASSLWAGRNTEAFF.

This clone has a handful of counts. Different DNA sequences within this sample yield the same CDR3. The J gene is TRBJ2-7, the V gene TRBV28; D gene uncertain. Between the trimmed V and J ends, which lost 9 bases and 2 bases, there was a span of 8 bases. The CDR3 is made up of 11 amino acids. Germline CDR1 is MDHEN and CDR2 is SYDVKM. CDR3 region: CASRRAYEQYF. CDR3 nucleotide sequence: TGTGCCAGTCGAAGGGCCTACGAGCAGTACTTC.

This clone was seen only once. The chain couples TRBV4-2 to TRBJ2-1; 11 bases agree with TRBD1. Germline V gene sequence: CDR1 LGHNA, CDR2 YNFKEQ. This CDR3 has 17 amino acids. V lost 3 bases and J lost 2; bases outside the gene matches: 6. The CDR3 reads CASSQGGQGAAYNEQFF. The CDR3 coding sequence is TGTGCCAGCAGCCAGGGTGGACAGGGGGCGGCCTACAATGAGCAGTTCTTC.

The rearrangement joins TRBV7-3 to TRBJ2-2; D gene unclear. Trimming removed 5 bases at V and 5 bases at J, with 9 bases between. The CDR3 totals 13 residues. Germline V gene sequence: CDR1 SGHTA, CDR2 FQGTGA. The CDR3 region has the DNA TGTGCCAGCAGCCCCGAAGGGACCGGGGAGCTGTTTTTT. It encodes CASSPEGTGELFF.

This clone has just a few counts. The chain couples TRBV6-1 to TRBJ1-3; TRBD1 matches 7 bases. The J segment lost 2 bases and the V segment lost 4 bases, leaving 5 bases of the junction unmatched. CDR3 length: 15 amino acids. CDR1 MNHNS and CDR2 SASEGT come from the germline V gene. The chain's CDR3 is CASSATGQPGNTIYF. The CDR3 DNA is TGTGCCAGCAGTGCTACGGGACAGCCTGGAAACACCATATATTTT.

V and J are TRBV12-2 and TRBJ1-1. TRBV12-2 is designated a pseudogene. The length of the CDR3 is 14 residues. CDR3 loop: CASRLRTENTEAFF. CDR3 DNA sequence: TGTGCAAGTCGCTTAAGGACGGAGAACACTGAAGCTTTCTTT.

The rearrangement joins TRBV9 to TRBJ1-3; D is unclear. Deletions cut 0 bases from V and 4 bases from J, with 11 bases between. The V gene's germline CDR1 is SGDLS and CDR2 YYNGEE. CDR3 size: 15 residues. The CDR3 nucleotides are TGTGCCAGCAGCGTAGATACTGGGATCGGAAACACCATATATTTT. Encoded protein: CASSVDTGIGNTIYF.

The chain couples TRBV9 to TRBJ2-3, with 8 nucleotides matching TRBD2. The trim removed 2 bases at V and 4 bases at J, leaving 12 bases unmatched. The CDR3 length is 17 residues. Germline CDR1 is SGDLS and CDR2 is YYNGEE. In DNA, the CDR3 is TGTGCCAGCAGCGTCGGGGGGGGAGGTCTCGCCGCAGATACGCAGTATTTT. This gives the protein CASSVGGGGLAADTQYF.

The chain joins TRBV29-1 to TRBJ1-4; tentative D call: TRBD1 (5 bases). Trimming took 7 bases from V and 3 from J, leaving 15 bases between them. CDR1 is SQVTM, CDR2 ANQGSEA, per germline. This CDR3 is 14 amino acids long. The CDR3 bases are TGCAGCGGTAGCCGGGGGGGAGCTAATGAAAAACTGTTTTTT. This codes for CSGSRGGANEKLFF.

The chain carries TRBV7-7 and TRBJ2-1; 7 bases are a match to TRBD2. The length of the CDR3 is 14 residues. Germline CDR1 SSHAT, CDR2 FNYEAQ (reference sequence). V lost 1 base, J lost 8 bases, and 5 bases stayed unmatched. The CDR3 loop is CASSLGGSQDEQFF. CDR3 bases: TGTGCCAGCAGCTTAGGCGGGAGCCAAGATGAGCAGTTCTTC.

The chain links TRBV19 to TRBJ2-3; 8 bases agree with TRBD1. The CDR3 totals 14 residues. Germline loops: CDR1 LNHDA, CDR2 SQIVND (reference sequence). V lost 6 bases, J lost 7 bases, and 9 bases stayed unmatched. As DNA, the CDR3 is TGTGCCAGTAGCCCGGGACAGGTCGGAAATACGCAGTATTTT. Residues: CASSPGQVGNTQYF.

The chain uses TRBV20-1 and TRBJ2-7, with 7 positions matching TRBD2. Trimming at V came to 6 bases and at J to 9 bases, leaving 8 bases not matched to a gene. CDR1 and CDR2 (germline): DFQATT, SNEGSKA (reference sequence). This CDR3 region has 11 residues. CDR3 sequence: CSAEGRAGQYF. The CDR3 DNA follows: TGCAGTGCAGAGGGGAGGGCTGGGCAGTACTTC.

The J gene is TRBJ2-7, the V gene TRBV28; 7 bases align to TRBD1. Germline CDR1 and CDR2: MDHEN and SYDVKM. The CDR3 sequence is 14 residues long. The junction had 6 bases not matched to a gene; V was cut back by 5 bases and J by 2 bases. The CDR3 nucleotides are TGTGCCAGCAGTAGATGGACAGGCACCTACGAGCAGTACTTC. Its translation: CASSRWTGTYEQYF.

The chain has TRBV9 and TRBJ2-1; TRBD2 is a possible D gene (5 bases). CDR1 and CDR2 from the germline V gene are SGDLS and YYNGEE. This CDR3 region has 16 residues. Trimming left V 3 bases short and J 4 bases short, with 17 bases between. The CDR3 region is CASSASGSGLYNEQFF. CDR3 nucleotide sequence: TGTGCCAGCAGCGCGAGTGGGAGCGGACTTTACAATGAGCAGTTCTTC. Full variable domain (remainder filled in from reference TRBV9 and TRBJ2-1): DSGVTQTPKHLITATGQRVTLRCSPRSGDLSVYWYQQSLDQGLQFLIQYYNGEERAKGNILERFSAQQFPDLHSELNLSSLELGDSALYFCASSASGSGLYNEQFFGPGTRLTVL.

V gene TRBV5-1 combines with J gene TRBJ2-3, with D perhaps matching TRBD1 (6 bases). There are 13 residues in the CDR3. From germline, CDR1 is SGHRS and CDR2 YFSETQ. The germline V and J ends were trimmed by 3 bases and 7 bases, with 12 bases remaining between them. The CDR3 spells CASSWGTQNTQYF. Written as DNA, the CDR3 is TGCGCCAGCAGCTGGGGGACACAAAATACGCAGTATTTT.

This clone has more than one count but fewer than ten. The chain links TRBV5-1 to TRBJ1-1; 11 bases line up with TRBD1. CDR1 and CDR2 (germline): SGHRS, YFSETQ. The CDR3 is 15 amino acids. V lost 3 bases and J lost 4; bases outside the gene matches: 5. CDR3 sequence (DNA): TGCGCCAGCAGCTCTACCGGGACAGGGGGCACTGAAGCTTTCTTT. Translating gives CASSSTGTGGTEAFF. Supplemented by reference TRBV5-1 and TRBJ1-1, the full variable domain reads KAGVTQTPRYLIKTRGQQVTLSCSPISGHRSVSWYQQTPGQGLQFLFEYFSETQRNKGNFPGRFSGRQFSNSRSEMNVSTLELGDSALYLCASSSTGTGGTEAFFGQGTRLTVV.